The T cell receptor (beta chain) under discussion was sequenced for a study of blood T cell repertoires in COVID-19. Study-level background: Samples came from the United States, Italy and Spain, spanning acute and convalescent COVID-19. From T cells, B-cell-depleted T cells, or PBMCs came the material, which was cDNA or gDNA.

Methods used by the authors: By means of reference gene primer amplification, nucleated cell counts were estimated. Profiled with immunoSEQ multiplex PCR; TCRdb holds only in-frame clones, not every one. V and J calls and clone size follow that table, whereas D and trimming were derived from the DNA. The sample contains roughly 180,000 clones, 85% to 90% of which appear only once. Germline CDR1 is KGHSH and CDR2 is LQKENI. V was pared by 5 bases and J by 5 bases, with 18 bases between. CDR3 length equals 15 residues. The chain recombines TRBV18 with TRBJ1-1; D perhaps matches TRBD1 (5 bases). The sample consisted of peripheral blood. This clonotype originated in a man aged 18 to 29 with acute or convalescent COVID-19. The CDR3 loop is CASSAVGGVMTEAFF. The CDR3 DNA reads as TGTGCCAGCTCAGCCGTGGGGGGGGTGATGACTGAAGCTTTCTTT.